This is a list of T cell receptor beta chains from one sample in a study of blood T cell repertoires in COVID-19. The method was immunoSEQ multiplex PCR; TCRdb's version includes in-frame clones alone and lacks a portion of them. Among 200,000 to 300,000 clones, around 90% were seen once, and the ten largest hold approximately 3.3%. Input material: peripheral blood. These receptors all come from a woman in her forties with acute or convalescent COVID-19. The CDR3 runs from the conserved cysteine through the conserved F or W. The D gene is left open where the match is weak. Only some rows state a clone size, as once, few, many or a class for expanded clones.

clone size	V gene	J gene	D gene	CDR3 DNA	CDR3 protein
.	TRBV9	TRBJ1-1	.	TGTGCCAGCAGCGTCGGGGGTGGCGCTGAAGCTTTCTTT	CASSVGGGAEAFF
.	TRBV5-6	TRBJ1-2	TRBD1	TGTGCCAGCATTTGGACAGGGGGGGAAAATGGCTACACCTTC	CASIWTGGENGYTF
.	TRBV2	TRBJ1-6	TRBD1	TGTGCCAGCAGTGATCAGGGACAGCATAATAATTCACCCCTCCACTTT	CASSDQGQHNNSPLHF
.	TRBV5-5	TRBJ2-4	.	TGTGCCAGCAGCTTGGGGTCATTACTAGCCAAAAACATTCAGTACTTC	CASSLGSLLAKNIQYF
.	TRBV6-5	TRBJ1-2	.	TGTGCCAGCAGTTACTCCGGGGGAGGCTACACCTTC	CASSYSGGGYTF
.	TRBV9	TRBJ1-1	.	TGTGCCAGCAGCGTTTATTCAGGGAAGAACACTGAAGCTTTCTTT	CASSVYSGKNTEAFF
.	TRBV9	TRBJ2-5	TRBD2	TGTGCCAGCAGCGTAGGCCTAGCGGGGGGGGGTCAAGAGACCCAGTACTTC	CASSVGLAGGGQETQYF
.	TRBV9	TRBJ1-2	.	TGTGCCAGCAGCGTAGGTCCCGGGGGGGACCTGGGGGAAGGCTACACCTTC	CASSVGPGGDLGEGYTF
.	TRBV2	TRBJ1-6	.	TGTGCCAGCAGCTCGACAGGAGGCGGGGGTTCACCCCTCCACTTT	CASSSTGGGGSPLHF
.	TRBV4-1	TRBJ2-3	TRBD2	TGCGCCAGCAGCCAAGTCGCCAGCGGGGGGGCGGTAGATACGCAGTATTTT	CASSQVASGGAVDTQYF
.	TRBV11-2	TRBJ1-1	.	TGTGCCAGCAGCCCAGGGCTGGGCGGCACTGAAGCTTTCTTT	CASSPGLGGTEAFF
.	TRBV7-9	TRBJ1-5	TRBD1	TGTGCCAGCAGCTGGGGACAGGAGGATCAGCCCCAGCATTTT	CASSWGQEDQPQHF
.	TRBV4-2	TRBJ1-2	TRBD1	TGTGCCAGCAGCCAGGACGTACAGGGGAACTATGGCTACACCTTC	CASSQDVQGNYGYTF
.	TRBV30	TRBJ2-1	TRBD2	TGTGCCTGGAGTCGGGCTAGCGGCAATGAGCAGTTCTTC	CAWSRASGNEQFF
few	TRBV5-5	TRBJ1-2	TRBD1	TGTGCCAGCAGCTACGACAGGGATGGCTACACCTTC	CASSYDRDGYTF
.	TRBV11-2	TRBJ1-1	.	TGTGCCAGCAGCTTTACAGGGCCGAACACTGAAGCTTTCTTT	CASSFTGPNTEAFF
.	TRBV6-5	TRBJ2-1	TRBD1	TGTGCCAGCAGCCGGGGACAGGGCCACAATGAGCAGTTCTTC	CASSRGQGHNEQFF
once	TRBV10-3	TRBJ1-1	.	TGTGCCATCAGTGAGCAGGGGACCACTGAAGCTTTCTTT	CAISEQGTTEAFF
once	TRBV5-1	TRBJ1-1	.	TGCGCCAGCAGCTTGCAGGCAACGAACACTGAAGCTTTCTTT	CASSLQATNTEAFF
.	TRBV24-1	TRBJ1-2	.	TGTGCCACCAGTGATTTCAGTTCTAACTATGGCTACACCTTC	CATSDFSSNYGYTF
.	TRBV2	TRBJ1-5	.	TGTGCCAGCAGTGACCCACAGGCGCGGGACCAACATTTT	CASSDPQARDQHF
.	TRBV11-3	TRBJ2-3	.	TGTGCCAGCAGCTTAGGTCAGGTTCCAGATACGCAGTATTTT	CASSLGQVPDTQYF
.	TRBV11-2	TRBJ1-4	TRBD1	TGTGCCAGCAGCCCGGCCGGACAGGGGTATGGAAAACTGTTTTTT	CASSPAGQGYGKLFF
.	TRBV5-6	TRBJ2-5	.	TGTGCCAGCAGCCTGGATCAAGAGGCCCAGTACTTC	CASSLDQEAQYF
few	TRBV4-1	TRBJ2-5	TRBD1	TGCGCCAGCAGCCAAGGTCGGGGGACAGGTATAGAGACCCAGTACTTC	CASSQGRGTGIETQYF
.	TRBV6-5	TRBJ1-4	.	TGTGCCAGCAGGCCCCCCGGGTCCTATGAAAAACTGTTTTTT	CASRPPGSYEKLFF
.	TRBV9	TRBJ2-2	.	TGTGCCAGCAGCGCCACTAGCCAGGGCACCGGGGAGCTGTTTTTT	CASSATSQGTGELFF
once	TRBV5-1	TRBJ1-1	.	TGCGCCAGCAGCTTGGGTCAGGTGAACACTGAAGCTTTCTTT	CASSLGQVNTEAFF
.	TRBV5-6	TRBJ1-1	.	TGTGCCAGCAGCCTGGGATTAAAGGAGTCCACTGAAGCTTTCTTT	CASSLGLKESTEAFF
.	TRBV5-6	TRBJ1-1	.	TGTGCCAGCAGTTTGGGGCAGGGTCCTTCGACTGAAGCTTTCTTT	CASSLGQGPSTEAFF
.	TRBV27	TRBJ2-1	.	TGTGCCAGCAGTTTAGATTGGGGGCCACGCGACAATGAGCAGTTCTTC	CASSLDWGPRDNEQFF
once	TRBV2	TRBJ2-6	TRBD1	TGTGCCACCATCCCCAGACAGGGGACCCCCTCTGGGGCCAACGTCCTGACTTTC	CATIPRQGTPSGANVLTF
.	TRBV7-2	TRBJ1-4	TRBD1	TGTGCCAGCAGCTACTTACAGGGGTTGGCTAATGAAAAACTGTTTTTT	CASSYLQGLANEKLFF
.	TRBV4-1	TRBJ1-2	TRBD1	TGCGCCAGCAGCCAAGATAAGGGAAGGACAGGGGTGGGCTACACCTTC	CASSQDKGRTGVGYTF
.	TRBV19	TRBJ1-5	.	TGTGCCAGCACCAACACAGGGAGTATCAATCAGCCCCAGCATTTT	CASTNTGSINQPQHF
.	TRBV5-8	TRBJ1-6	.	TGTGCCAGCCGCCGGGTTCAGGGTAATTCACCCCTCCACTTT	CASRRVQGNSPLHF
.	TRBV6-1	TRBJ1-2	.	TGTGCCAGCAGTGAAAATCGGCAGGGCGGCTATGGCTACACCTTC	CASSENRQGGYGYTF
once	TRBV15	TRBJ2-1	.	TGTGCCACCAGCAGAGACATACAGGGTTTCAATGAGCAGTTCTTC	CATSRDIQGFNEQFF
.	TRBV11-2	TRBJ1-4	TRBD1	TGTGCCAGCAGCCCGACAGGGTCAACTAATGAAAAACTGTTTTTT	CASSPTGSTNEKLFF
.	TRBV6-6	TRBJ1-5	.	TGTGCCAGCAGTTACAGTCGCGGTCAGCCCCAGCATTTT	CASSYSRGQPQHF
.	TRBV14	TRBJ1-2	.	TGTGCCAGCAGCCACACAGGGCAAGGTGGCTACACCTTC	CASSHTGQGGYTF
.	TRBV2	TRBJ1-6	.	TGTGCCAGCAGTGGGGGCGCACCTAATTCACCCCTCCACTTT	CASSGGAPNSPLHF
.	TRBV11-2	TRBJ1-1	TRBD1	TGTGCCAGCAGCTTGTACTCCGACAGGGCGGGGTTGAACACTGAAGCTTTCTTT	CASSLYSDRAGLNTEAFF